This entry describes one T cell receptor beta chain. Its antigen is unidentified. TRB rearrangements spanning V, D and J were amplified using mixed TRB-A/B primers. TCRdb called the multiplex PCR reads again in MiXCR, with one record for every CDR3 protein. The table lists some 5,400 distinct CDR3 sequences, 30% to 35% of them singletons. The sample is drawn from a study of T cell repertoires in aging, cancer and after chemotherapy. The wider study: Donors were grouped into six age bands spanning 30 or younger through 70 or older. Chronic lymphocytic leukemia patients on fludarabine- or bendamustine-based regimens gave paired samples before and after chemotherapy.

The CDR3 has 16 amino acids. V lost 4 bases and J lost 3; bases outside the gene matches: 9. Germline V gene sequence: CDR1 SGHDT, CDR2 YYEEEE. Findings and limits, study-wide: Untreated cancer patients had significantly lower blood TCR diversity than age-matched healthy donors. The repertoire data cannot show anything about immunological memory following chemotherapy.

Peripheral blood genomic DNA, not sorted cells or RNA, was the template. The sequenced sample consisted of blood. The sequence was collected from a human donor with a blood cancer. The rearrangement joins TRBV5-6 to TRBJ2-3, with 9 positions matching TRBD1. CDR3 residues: CASSPDRGVGTDTQYF. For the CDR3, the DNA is TGTGCCAGCAGCCCGGACAGGGGAGTGGGGACAGATACGCAGTATTTT.